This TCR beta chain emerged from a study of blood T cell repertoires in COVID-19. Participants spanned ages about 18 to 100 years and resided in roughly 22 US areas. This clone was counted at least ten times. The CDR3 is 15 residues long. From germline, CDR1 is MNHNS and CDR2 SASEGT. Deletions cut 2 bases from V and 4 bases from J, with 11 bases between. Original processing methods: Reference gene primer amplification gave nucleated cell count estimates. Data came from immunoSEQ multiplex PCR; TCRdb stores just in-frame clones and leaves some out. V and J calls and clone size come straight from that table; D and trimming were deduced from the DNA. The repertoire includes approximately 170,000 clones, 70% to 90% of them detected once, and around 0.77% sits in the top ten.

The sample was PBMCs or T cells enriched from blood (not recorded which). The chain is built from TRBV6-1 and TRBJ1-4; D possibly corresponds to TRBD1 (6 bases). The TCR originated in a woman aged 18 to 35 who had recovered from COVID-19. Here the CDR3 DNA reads TGTGCCAGCAGTGAAAAGGCAGGGGATAATGAAAAACTGTTTTTT. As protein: CASSEKAGDNEKLFF.